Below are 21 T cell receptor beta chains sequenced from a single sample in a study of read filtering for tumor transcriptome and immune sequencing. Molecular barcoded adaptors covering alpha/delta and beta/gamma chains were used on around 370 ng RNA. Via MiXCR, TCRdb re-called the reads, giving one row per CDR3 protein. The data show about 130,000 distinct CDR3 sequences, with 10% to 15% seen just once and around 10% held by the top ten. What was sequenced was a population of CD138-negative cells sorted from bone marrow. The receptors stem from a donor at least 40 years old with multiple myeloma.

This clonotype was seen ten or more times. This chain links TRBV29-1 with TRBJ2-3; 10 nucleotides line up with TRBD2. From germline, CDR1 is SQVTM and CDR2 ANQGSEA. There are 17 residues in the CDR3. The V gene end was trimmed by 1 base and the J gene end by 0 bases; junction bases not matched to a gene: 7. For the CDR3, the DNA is TGCAGCGTTGAAGGGATACTAGCGGGGACTAGCACAGATACGCAGTATTTT. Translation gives CSVEGILAGTSTDTQYF.

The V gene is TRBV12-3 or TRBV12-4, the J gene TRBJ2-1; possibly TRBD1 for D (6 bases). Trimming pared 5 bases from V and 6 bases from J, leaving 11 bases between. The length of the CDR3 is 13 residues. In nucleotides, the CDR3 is TGTGCCAGCAGTCTGGACAGTTGCAATGAGCAGTTCTTC. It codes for CASSLDSCNEQFF.

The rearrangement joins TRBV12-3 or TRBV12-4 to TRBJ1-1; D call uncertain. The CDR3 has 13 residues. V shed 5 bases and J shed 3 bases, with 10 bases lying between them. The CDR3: CASSLDMDTEAFF. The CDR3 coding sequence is TGTGCCAGCAGTCTCGACATGGACACTGAAGCTTTCTTT.

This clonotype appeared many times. DNA for the CDR3: TGCAGTGCTAGAGTTCACGGAAGTTACTACAATGAGCAGTTCTTC. This codes for CSARVHGSYYNEQFF. This rearrangement joins TRBV20-1 to TRBJ2-1; D is undetermined. Deletions cut 1 base from V and 3 bases from J, with 13 bases between. CDR1 is DFQATT, CDR2 SNEGSKA, per germline (reference sequence). CDR3 size: 15 residues.

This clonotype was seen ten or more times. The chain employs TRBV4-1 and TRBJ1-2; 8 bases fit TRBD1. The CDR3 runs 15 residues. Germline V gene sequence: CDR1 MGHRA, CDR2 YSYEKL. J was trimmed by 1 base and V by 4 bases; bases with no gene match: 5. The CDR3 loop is CASSPGQGYNYGYTF. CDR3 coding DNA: TGCGCCAGCAGCCCCGGACAGGGATATAACTATGGCTACACCTTC.

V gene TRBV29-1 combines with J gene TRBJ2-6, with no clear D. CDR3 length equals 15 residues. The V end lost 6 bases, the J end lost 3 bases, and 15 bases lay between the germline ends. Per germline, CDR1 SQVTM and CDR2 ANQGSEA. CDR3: CSVTSVGHGANVLTF. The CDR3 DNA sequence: TGCAGCGTCACATCGGTAGGGCATGGGGCCAACGTCCTGACTTTC.

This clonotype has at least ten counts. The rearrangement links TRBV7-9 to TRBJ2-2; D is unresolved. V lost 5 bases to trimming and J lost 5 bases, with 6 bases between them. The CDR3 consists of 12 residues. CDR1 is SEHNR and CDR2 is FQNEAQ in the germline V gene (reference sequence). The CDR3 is CASSLQTGELFF. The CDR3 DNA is TGTGCCAGCAGCCTTCAGACCGGGGAGCTGTTTTTT.

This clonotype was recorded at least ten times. For the CDR3, the DNA is TGTGCCAGCATGGAAACTAGCGGGTACACAGATACGCAGTATTTT. Translation gives CASMETSGYTDTQYF. The chain joins TRBV2 to TRBJ2-3; 9 bases agree with TRBD2. J gave up 2 bases and V 7 bases, and 7 bases lay outside the gene matches. The CDR3 extends over 15 amino acids. Germline loops: CDR1 SNHLY, CDR2 FYNNEI.

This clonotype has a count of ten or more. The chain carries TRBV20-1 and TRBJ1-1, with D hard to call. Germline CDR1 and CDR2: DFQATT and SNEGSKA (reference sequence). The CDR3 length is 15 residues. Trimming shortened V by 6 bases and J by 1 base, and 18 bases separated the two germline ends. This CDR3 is CSASGLPERNTEAFF. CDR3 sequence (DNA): TGCAGTGCCTCAGGACTCCCCGAAAGGAACACTGAAGCTTTCTTT.

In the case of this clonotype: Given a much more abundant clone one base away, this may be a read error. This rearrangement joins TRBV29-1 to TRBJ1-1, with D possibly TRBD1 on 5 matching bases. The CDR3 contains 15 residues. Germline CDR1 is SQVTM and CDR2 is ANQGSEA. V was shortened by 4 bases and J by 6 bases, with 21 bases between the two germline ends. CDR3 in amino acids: CSVVGDETVASEAFF. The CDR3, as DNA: TGCAGCGTTGTAGGGGACGAGACTGTAGCTTCTGAAGCTTTCTTT. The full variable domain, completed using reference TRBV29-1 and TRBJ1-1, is SAVISQKPSRDICQRGTSLTIQCQVDSQVTMMFWYRQQPGQSLTLIATANQGSEATYESGFVIDKFPISRPNLTFSTLTVSNMSPEDSSIYLCSVVGDETVASEAFFGQGTRLTVV.

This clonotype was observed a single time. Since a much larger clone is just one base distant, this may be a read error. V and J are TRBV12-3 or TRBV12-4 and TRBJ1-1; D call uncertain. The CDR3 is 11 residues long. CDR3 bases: TGTGCCAGCAGTTCGGCGAGGAAAGCTGTCTTT. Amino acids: CASSSARKAVF.

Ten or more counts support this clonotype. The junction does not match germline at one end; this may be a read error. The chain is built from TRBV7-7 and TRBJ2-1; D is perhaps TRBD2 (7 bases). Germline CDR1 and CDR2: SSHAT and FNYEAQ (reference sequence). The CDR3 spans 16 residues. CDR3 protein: CASSLGGDNRGNEQFF. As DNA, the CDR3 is TGTGCTAGCAGCTTAGGGGGGGACAACCGAGGGAATGAGCAGTTCTTC. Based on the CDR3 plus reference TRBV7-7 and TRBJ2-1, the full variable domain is GAGVSQSPRYKVTKRGQDVTLRCDPISSHATLYWYQQALGQGPEFLTYFNYEAQPDKSGLPSDRFSAERPEGSISTLTIQRTEQRDSAMYRCASSLGGDNRGNEQFFGPGTRLTVL.

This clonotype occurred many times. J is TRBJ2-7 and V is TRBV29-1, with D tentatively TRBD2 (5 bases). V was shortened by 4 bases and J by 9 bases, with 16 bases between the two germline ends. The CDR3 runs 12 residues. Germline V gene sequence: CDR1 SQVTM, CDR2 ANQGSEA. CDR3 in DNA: TGCAGCGTTGGAGGAGGAGTTGGGGTGCAGTACTTC. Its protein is CSVGGGVGVQYF.

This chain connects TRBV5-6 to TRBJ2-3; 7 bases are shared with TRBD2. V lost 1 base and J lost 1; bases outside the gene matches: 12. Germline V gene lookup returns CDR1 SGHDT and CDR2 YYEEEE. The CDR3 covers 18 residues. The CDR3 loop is CASSLPSGDLMRTDTQYF. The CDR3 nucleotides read TGTGCCAGCAGCTTGCCTAGCGGAGACCTCATGCGCACAGATACGCAGTATTTT. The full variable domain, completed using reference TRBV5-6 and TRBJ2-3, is DAGVTQSPTHLIKTRGQQVTLRCSPKSGHDTVSWYQQALGQGPQFIFQYYEEEERQRGNFPDRFSGHQFPNYSSELNVNALLLGDSALYLCASSLPSGDLMRTDTQYFGPGTRLTVL.

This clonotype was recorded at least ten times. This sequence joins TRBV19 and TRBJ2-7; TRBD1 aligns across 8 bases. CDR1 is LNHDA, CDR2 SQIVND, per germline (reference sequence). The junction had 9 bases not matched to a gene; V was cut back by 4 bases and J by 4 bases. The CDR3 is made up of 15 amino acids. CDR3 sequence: CASSTSLQGGYEQYF. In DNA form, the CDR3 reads TGTGCCAGTAGTACTTCCCTACAGGGGGGTTACGAGCAGTACTTC. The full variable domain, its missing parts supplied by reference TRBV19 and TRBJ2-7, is DGGITQSPKYLFRKEGQNVTLSCEQNLNHDAMYWYRQDPGQGLRLIYYSQIVNDFQKGDIAEGYSVSREKKESFPLTVTSAQKNPTAFYLCASSTSLQGGYEQYFGPGTRLTVT.

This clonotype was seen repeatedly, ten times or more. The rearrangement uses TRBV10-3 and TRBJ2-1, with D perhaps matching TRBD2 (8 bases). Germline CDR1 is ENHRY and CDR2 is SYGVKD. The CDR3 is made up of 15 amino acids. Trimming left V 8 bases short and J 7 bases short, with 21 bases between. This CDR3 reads CAIWGGVAGQNEQFF. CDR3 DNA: TGTGCCATCTGGGGGGGGGTAGCGGGACAGAATGAGCAGTTCTTC.

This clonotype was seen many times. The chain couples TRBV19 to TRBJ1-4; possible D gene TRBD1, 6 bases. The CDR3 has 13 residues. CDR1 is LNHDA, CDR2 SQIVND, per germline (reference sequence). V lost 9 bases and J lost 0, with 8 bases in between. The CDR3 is CASGTTTNEKLFF. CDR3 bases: TGTGCCAGCGGGACAACAACTAATGAAAAACTGTTTTTT. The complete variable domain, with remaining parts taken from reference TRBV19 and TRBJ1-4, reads DGGITQSPKYLFRKEGQNVTLSCEQNLNHDAMYWYRQDPGQGLRLIYYSQIVNDFQKGDIAEGYSVSREKKESFPLTVTSAQKNPTAFYLCASGTTTNEKLFFGSGTQLSVL.

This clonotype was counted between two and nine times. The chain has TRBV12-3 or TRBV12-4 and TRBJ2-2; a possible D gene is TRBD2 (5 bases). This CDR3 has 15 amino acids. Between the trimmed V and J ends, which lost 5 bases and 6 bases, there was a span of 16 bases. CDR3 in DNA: TGTGCCAGCAGTCCCAGCTTGGGAGTCGCCGGGGAGCTGTTTTTT. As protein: CASSPSLGVAGELFF.

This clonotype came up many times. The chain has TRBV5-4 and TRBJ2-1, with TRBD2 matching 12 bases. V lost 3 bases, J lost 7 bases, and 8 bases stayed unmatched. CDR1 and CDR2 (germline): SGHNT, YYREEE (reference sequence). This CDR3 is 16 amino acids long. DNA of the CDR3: TGTGCCAGCAGCTCACCGACTAGCGGGAGAGAGAATGAGCAGTTCTTC. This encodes CASSSPTSGRENEQFF. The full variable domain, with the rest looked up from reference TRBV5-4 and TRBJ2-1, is ETGVTQSPTHLIKTRGQQVTLRCSSQSGHNTVSWYQQALGQGPQFIFQYYREEENGRGNFPPRFSGLQFPNYSSELNVNALELDDSALYLCASSSPTSGRENEQFFGPGTRLTVL.

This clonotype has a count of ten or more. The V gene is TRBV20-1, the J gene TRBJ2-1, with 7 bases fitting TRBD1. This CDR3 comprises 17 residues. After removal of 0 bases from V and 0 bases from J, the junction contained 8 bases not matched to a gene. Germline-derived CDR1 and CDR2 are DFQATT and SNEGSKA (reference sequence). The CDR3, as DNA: TGCAGTGCTAGAGACCTGGGACAGACCAGCTCCTACAATGAGCAGTTCTTC. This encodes CSARDLGQTSSYNEQFF.

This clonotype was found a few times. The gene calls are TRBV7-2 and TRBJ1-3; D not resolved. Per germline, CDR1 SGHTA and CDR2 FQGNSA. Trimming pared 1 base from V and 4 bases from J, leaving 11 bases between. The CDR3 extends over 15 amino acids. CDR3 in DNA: TGTGCCAGCAGCTTAGATCTTGTGCCGGGAAACACCATATATTTT. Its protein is CASSLDLVPGNTIYF. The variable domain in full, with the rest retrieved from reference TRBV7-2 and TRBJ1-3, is GAGVSQSPSNKVTEKGKDVELRCDPISGHTALYWYRQSLGQGLEFLIYFQGNSAPDKSGLPSDRFSAERTGGSVSTLTIQRTQQEDSAVYLCASSLDLVPGNTIYFGEGSWLTVV.